The T cell receptor beta chain described here comes from a study of CD8+CD57+ T cells in acquired aplastic anemia. Study overall: On average, sorted CD4+ and CD8+ cells gave around 3 ug of DNA.

Study-level findings and limits: Fewer than 30 CD8+ CDR3 sequences were shared between patients and controls. Statistical testing detected no significant gap in CD8+ Simpson's diversity between patients and controls.

For this clonotype: Its target is unknown.

Genomic DNA acted as the template from which TCR beta VDJ combination and CDR3 sequence profiling were carried out. TCRdb re-called the reads through MiXCR, storing one row per CDR3 protein. The data hold 200,000 or so distinct CDR3 sequences, with around 66% observed a single time. Germline CDR1 is KGHDR and CDR2 is SFDVKD. The CDR3 extends over 16 amino acids. The V and J ends lost 4 bases and 2 bases respectively, with 14 bases between them. The sequencing input was sorted CD4+, CD8+, or CD8+CD57+ T cells (not recorded which) from PBMCs. This sequence was found in a human donor with severe aplastic anemia or a healthy control (not recorded which). The chain employs TRBV24-1 and TRBJ1-5; D unresolved. The CDR3 DNA reads TGTGCCACCAGTGACACGAAGGGCCGGGGCAATCAGCCCCAGCATTTT. Protein sequence: CATSDTKGRGNQPQHF.